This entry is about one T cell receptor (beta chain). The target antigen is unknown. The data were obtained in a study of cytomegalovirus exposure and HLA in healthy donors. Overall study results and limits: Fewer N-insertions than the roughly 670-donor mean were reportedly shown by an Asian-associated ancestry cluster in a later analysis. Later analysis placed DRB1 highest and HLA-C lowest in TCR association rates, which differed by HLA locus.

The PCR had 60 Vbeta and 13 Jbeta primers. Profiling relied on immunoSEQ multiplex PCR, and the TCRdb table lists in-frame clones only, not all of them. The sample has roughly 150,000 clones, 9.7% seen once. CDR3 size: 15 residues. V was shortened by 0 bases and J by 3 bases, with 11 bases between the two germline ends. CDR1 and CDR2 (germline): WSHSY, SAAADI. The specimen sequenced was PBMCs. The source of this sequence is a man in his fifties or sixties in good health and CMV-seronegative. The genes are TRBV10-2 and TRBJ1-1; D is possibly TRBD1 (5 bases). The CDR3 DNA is TGCGCCAGCAGTGAGTCGCGCAGGGCGGACACTGAAGCTTTCTTT. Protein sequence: CASSESRRADTEAFF.